This T cell receptor beta chain was captured in a study of shared clonotypes between healthy human individuals. Study in general: Used for every donor were three CD4 naive, three CD4 memory, two CD8 naive and one CD8 memory plate.

Worth noting for this clone: Its target is unknown.

Germline V gene sequence: CDR1 LNHNV, CDR2 YYDKDF (reference sequence). Deletions cut 1 base from V and 6 bases from J, with 16 bases between. The CDR3 has 15 residues. Notes on the study in general: Relative to clonotypes present in all four donors, those not shared had lower generation probabilities. What naive subsets generally showed was a larger estimated richness than memory subsets showed.

Genomic DNA of every subset was divided equally among multiple immunoSEQ plates. TCRdb's table, derived via immunoSEQ multiplex PCR, lists solely in-frame clones and lacks some. The sample carries millions of clones, more than 80% recorded once. The sequenced sample consisted of naive CD4+ T cells sorted from blood. As to subset: CD45RA+ positively selected. The source is a man in his late teens or twenties in good health. The chain carries TRBV15 and TRBJ2-7; perhaps TRBD1 as D (6 bases). This chain's CDR3 is CATSRGDTGGREQYF. The CDR3, as DNA: TGTGCCACCAGCAGAGGGGACACAGGCGGCCGCGAGCAGTACTTC.